This T cell receptor beta chain was sequenced during a study of vaccination and CD4 T cells after COVID-19. Overall study context: Recovered-phase convalescent patients showed SARS-CoV-2 positivity by nasal swab PCR; about ten were mild, one severe. No peptide, an HIV-1 Nef pool, or a CEFX pool was what each control culture received.

This clonotype turned up a few times. Antigen specificity is unknown. Treatment denoted: roughly ten-day PBMC culture with coronavirus spike peptide pools or control peptides (ViraFEST assay). With around 9.2 ug/ml peptide pools and roughly 9.8 IU/ml IL-2, PBMCs were cultured at some 2 million per well. An Oncomine TCR Beta short-read assay was used to sequence the DNA from cultured CD4+ T cells. Cultured CD4+ T cells were the source of extracted genomic DNA. In TCRdb, the PCR reads were re-called with MiXCR into one record per CDR3 protein. The sample shows around 20,000 distinct CDR3 sequences, 51% of them seen only once. The V gene's germline CDR1 is LNHDA and CDR2 SQIVND (reference sequence). The CDR3 totals 15 residues. Trimming left V 3 bases short and J 0 bases short, with 6 bases between.

The clonotype was recovered from a human donor who had recovered from COVID-19. The chain uses TRBV19 and TRBJ2-6; D unclear. The sample here was CD4+ T cells from blood, cultured in vitro, taken before SARS-CoV-2 vaccination. In DNA form, the CDR3 reads TGTGCCAGTAGTATCTACGGCTCTGGGGCCAACGTCCTGACTTTC. Translating gives CASSIYGSGANVLTF.